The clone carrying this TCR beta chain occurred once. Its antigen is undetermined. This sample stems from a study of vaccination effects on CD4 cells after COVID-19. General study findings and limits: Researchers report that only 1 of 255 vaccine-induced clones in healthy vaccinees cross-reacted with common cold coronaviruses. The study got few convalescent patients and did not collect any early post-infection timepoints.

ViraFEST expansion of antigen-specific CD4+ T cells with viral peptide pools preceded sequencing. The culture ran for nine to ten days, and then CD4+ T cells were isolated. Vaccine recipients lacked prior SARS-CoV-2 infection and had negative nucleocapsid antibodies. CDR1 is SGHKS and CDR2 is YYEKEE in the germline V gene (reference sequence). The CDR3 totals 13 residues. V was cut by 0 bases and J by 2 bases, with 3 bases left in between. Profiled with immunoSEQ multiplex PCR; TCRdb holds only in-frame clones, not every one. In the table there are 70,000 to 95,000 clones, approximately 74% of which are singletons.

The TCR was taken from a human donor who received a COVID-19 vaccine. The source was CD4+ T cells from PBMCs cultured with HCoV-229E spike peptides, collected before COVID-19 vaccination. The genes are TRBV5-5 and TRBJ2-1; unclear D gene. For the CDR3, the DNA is TGTGCCAGCAGCTTGGCGACCTACAATGAGCAGTTCTTC. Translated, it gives CASSLATYNEQFF.